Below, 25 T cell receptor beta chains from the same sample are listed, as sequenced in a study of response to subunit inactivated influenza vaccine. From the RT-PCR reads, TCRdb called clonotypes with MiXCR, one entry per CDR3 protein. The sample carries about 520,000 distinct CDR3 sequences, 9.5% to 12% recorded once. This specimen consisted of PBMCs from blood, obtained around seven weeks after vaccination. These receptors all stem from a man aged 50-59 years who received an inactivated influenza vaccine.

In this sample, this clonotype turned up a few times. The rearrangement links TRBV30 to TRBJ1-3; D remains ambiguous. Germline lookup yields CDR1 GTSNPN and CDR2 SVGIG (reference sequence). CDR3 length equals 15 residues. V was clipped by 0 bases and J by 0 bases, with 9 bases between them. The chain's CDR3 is CAWSVSAISGNTIYF. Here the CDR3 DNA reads TGTGCCTGGAGTGTATCGGCAATCTCTGGAAACACCATATATTTT.

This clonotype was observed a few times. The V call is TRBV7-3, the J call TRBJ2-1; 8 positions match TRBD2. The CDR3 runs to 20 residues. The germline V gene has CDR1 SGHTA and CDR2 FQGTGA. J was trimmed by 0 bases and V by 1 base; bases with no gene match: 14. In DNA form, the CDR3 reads TGTGCCAGCAGCTTAAATCGGTGGGCTAGCGGGTTGAGCTCCTACAATGAGCAGTTCTTC. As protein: CASSLNRWASGLSSYNEQFF. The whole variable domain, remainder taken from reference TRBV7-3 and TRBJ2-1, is GAGVSQTPSNKVTEKGKYVELRCDPISGHTALYWYRQSLGQGPEFLIYFQGTGAADDSGLPNDRFFAVRPEGSVSTLKIQRTERGDSAVYLCASSLNRWASGLSSYNEQFFGPGTRLTVL.

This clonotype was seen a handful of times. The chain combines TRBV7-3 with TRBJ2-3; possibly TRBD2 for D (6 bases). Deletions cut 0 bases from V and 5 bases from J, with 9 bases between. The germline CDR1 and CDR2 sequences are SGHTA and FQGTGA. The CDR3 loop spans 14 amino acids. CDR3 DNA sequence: TGTGCCAGCAGCTTAACCTCTAGCGTAGATACGCAGTATTTT. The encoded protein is CASSLTSSVDTQYF.

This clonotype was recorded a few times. The CDR3 nucleotides read TGCAGTGCGGGAGCCAGGGTATTGAACGAGCAGTACTTC. It codes for CSAGARVLNEQYF. This sequence joins TRBV20-1 and TRBJ2-7; D may be TRBD1 or TRBD2 (5 bases each). Trimming stripped 6 bases from V and 5 bases from J, with 17 bases between. CDR3 length: 13 residues. Germline CDR1 and CDR2: DFQATT and SNEGSKA (reference sequence).

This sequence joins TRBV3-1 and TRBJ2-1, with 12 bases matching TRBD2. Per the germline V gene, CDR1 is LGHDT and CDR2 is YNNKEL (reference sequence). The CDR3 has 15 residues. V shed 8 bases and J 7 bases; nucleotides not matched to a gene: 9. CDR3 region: CASRPGLAGLNEQFF. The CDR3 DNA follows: TGTGCCAGCCGGCCCGGACTAGCGGGGCTGAATGAGCAGTTCTTC.

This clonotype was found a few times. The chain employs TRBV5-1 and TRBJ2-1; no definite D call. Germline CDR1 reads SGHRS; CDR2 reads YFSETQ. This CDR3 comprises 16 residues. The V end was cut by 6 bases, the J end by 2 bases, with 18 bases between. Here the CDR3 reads CASTLGPSLAYNEQFF. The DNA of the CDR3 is TGCGCCAGCACCCTCGGACCGAGCTTAGCCTACAATGAGCAGTTCTTC.

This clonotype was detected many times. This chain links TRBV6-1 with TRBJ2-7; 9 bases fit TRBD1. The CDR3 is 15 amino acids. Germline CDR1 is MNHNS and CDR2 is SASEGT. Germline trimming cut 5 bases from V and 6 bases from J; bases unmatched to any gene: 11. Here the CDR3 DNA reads TGTGCCAGCAGTCCTAGGACAGGGGCCATCGGCGAGCAGTACTTC. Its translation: CASSPRTGAIGEQYF.

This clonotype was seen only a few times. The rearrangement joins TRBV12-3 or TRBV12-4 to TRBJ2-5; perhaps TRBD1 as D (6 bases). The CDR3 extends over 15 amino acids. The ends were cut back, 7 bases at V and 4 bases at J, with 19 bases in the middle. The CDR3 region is CASTSGQLGRETQYF. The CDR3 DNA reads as TGTGCCAGCACCTCCGGACAGCTCGGCCGAGAGACCCAGTACTTC.

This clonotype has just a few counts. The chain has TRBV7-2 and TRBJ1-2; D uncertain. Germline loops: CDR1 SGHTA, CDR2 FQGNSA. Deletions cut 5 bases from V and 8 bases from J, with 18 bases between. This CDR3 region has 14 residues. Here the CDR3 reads CASSSYGFLGGYTF. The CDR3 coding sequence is TGTGCCAGCAGCAGTTACGGGTTTTTGGGGGGCTACACCTTC.

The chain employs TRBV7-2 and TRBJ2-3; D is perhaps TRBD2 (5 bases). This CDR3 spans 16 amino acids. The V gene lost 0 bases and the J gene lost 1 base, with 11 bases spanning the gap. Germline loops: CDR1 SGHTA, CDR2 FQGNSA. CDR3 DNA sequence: TGTGCCAGCAGCTTAGCCTGGACTCGGGGCACAGATACGCAGTATTTT. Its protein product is CASSLAWTRGTDTQYF.

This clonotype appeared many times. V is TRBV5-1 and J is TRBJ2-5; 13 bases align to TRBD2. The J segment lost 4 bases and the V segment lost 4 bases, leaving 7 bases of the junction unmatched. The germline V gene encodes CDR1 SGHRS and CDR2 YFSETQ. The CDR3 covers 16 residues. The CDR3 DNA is TGCGCCAGCAGCCGAACTCGGACTAGCGGGGGAGAGACCCAGTACTTC. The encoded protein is CASSRTRTSGGETQYF.

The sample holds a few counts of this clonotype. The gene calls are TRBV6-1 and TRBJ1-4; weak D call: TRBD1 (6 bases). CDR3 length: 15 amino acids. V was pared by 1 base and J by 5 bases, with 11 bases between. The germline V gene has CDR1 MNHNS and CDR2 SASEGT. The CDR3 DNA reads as TGTGCCAGCAGTGAAGGTGGACAGCGGAATGAAAAACTGTTTTTT. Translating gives CASSEGGQRNEKLFF.

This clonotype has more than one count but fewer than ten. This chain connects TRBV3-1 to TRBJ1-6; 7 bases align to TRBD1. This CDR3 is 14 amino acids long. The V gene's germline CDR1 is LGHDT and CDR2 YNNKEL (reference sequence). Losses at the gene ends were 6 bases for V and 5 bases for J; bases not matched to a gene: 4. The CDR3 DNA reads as TGTGCCAGCAGACCCGGGACAGATAATTCACCCCTCCACTTT. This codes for CASRPGTDNSPLHF.

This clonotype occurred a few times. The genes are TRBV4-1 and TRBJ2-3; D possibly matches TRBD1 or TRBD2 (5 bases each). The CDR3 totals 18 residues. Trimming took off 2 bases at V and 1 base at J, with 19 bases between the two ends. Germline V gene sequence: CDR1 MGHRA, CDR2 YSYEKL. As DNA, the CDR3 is TGCGCCAGCAGCCAACACTATACAGGACTCGACGGCACAGATACGCAGTATTTT. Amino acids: CASSQHYTGLDGTDTQYF.

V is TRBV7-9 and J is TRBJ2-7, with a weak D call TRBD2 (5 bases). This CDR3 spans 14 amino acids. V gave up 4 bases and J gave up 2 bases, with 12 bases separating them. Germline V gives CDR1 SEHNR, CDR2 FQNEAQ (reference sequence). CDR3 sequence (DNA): TGTGCCAGCAGCTCCCGGGAAGTCCCCTACGAGCAGTACTTC. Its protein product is CASSSREVPYEQYF.

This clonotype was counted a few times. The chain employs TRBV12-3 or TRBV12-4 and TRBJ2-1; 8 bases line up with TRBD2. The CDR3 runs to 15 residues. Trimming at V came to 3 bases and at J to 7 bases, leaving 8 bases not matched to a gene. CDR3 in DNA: TGTGCCAGCAGTTTTAGGCGGGGGGCCGGGAATGAGCAGTTCTTC. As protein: CASSFRRGAGNEQFF.

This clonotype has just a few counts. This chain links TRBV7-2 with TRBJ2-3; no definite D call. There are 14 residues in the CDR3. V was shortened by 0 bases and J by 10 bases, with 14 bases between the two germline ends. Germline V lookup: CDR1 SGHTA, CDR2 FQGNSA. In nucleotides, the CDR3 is TGTGCCAGCAGCTTAGCGTTCGTGCAGGATCCGCAGTATTTT. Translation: CASSLAFVQDPQYF.

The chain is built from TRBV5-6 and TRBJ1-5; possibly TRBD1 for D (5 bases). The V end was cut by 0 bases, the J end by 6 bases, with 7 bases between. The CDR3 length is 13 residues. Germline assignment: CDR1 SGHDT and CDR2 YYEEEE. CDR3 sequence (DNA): TGTGCCAGCAGCTTGGGGACATTTCAGCCCCAGCATTTT. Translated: CASSLGTFQPQHF.

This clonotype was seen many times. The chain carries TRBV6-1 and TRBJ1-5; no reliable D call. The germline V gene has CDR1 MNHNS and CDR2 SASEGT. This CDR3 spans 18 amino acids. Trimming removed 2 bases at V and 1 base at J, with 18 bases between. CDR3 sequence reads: CASSERTTWRSSNQPQHF. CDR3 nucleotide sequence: TGTGCCAGCAGTGAAAGAACTACGTGGCGGAGCAGCAATCAGCCCCAGCATTTT.

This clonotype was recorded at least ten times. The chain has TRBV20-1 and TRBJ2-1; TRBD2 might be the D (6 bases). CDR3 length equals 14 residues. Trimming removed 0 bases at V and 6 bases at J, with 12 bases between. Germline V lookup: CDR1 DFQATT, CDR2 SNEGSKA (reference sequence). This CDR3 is CSARESGPVNEQFF. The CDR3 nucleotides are TGCAGTGCTAGAGAAAGCGGGCCCGTCAATGAGCAGTTCTTC.

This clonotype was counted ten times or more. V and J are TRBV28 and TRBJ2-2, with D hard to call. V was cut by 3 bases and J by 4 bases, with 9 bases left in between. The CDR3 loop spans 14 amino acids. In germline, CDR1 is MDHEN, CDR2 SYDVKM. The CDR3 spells CASSLVKTTGELFF. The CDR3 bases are TGTGCCAGCAGTTTGGTCAAGACCACCGGGGAGCTGTTTTTT. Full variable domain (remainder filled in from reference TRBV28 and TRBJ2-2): DVKVTQSSRYLVKRTGEKVFLECVQDMDHENMFWYRQDPGLGLRLIYFSYDVKMKEKGDIPEGYSVSREKKERFSLILESASTNQTSMYLCASSLVKTTGELFFGEGSRLTVL.

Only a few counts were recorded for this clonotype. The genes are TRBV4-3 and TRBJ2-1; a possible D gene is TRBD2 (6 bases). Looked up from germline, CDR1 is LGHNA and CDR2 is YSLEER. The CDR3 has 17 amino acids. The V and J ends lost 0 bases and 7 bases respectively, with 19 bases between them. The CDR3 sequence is CASSQDLALAYLNEQFF. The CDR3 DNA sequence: TGCGCCAGCAGCCAAGATCTGGCACTAGCTTACCTAAATGAGCAGTTCTTC.

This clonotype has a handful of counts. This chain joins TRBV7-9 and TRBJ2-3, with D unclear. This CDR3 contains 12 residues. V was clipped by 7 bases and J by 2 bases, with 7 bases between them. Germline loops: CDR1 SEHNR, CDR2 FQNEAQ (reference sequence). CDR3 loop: CASTPFTDTQYF. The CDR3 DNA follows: TGTGCCAGCACCCCGTTCACAGATACGCAGTATTTT.

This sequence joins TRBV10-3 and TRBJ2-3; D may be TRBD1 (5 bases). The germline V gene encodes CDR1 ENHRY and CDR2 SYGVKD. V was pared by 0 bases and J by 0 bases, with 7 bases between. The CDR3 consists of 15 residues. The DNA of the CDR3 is TGTGCCATCAGTGAGTCGACAGTAAGCACAGATACGCAGTATTTT. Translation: CAISESTVSTDTQYF.

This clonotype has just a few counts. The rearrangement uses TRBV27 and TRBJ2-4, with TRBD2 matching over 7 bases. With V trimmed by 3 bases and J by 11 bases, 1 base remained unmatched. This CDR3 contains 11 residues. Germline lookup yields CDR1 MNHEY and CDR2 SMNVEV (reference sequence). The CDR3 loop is CASSFAGVQYF. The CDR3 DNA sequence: TGTGCCAGCAGTTTTGCGGGGGTTCAGTACTTC.